The clone carrying this TCR beta chain showed up many times. TCRdb reprocessed the 5' RACE reads with MiXCR, giving one entry per CDR3 protein. The sample lists 450,000 to 650,000 distinct CDR3 sequences, under 20% occurring once. These data come from a study of T-cell memory formation after mild COVID-19. V lost 8 bases, J lost 5 bases, and 10 bases stayed unmatched. The CDR3 has 15 amino acids. Germline-derived CDR1 and CDR2 are MNHEY and SVGEGT. The specimen was PBMCs or a T cell subset sorted from them (not recorded which). This TCR was recovered from an adult woman who had mild COVID-19 (a few samples of this study predate the infection). Cell type and time point are not known. The chain carries TRBV6-2 or TRBV6-3 and TRBJ2-1; 9 bases fit TRBD2. The CDR3 loop reads CASRPSGIGNNEQFF. Written as DNA, the CDR3 is TGTGCCAGCCGGCCTAGCGGGATCGGGAACAATGAGCAGTTCTTC.